This T cell receptor beta chain was sequenced in a study of CD8 T cells in Susac syndrome (dated by TCRdb to the late 2010s). Regarding the research as a whole: The study used repertoire sequencing to test whether antigen drove CD8+ T cell activation and differentiation in Susac syndrome. The clonality of the CD8+ T cell repertoire was compared across about 12 healthy donors, some 14 Susac syndrome patients and 15 multiple sclerosis patients. Study-level results and caveats: The TCR sequencing and HLA analysis was acknowledged to have included a relatively small number of individuals.

On this clonotype: This clone's antigen is unknown. Qualities for individual bases were not recorded, and no much larger clone is one base off.

The CDR3 holds 16 amino acids from the cysteine to the phenylalanine. Left in the record is the CDR3 DNA by itself, 48 bases read in frame from the first base. The germline V gene gives CDR1 as KGHSH and CDR2 as LQKENI. V has 2 bases trimmed and J has 7 bases trimmed; junction bases matching no gene number 11. RNA was extracted with the RNeasy kit and roughly 0.5 to 1 ug was reverse transcribed using random hexamers. The immunoSEQ multiplex PCR assay, which covers 54 Vbeta and 13 Jbeta segments, was used to amplify TCR beta CDR3 regions. PCR amplification bias was corrected by using a synthetic template baseline for primer optimization and computational correction. In the authors' own workflow: Reads were annotated to V, D and J genes according to IMGT and were analyzed with immunoSEQ Analyzer, with only productive sequences retained. Clonality was computed as one minus Shannon entropy normalized by log2 of the number of productive unique sequences. For each patient and control, public and private clones were evaluated among the 100 most prevalent clones. A clone was defined as Susac-specific if it was absent from the healthy and MS cohorts, from 1052 published viral clones and from other ImmuneACCESS disease sequences. TCRdb reanalyzed the raw reads on its own, using fastp at Q25 for trimming and MiXCR for clone calling, and kept in-frame beta chains. Every CDR3 protein is listed once, alongside the most common genes and DNA of its rows. TCRdb's processing, not the authors' own work, is the source of the V and J calls. This sample is represented by 400,000 to 550,000 distinct CDR3 sequences; around 83% of them were singletons. 0.09% to 0.15% of the sample lies in the top ten.

High-throughput TCR beta sequencing profiled peripheral blood CD8+ and CD4+ T cells from healthy donors, Susac syndrome patients and multiple sclerosis patients. Treatment-naive patients with stable or active relapsing-remitting disease fulfilling revised McDonald criteria were used as multiple sclerosis controls. CD8+ TEMRA cells were enriched by FACS, while bulk CD8+ and CD4+ T cells were purified by magnetic negative isolation. Blood was drawn into EDTA tubes, processed within 24 hours, and PBMCs were isolated by density gradient centrifugation. PBMCs destined for TCR sequencing were cryopreserved in liquid nitrogen and later thawed in a 37 °C water bath. The sorted or isolated CD4+, CD8+ and CD8+ TEMRA cells had a purity of 90% or higher.

The sequence was obtained from a human donor with multiple sclerosis. The specimen sequenced was CD8+ T cells from PBMCs. The receptor chain draws on TRBV18 and TRBJ2-1, with 7 junctional bases fitting TRBD1. The CDR3: CASSPEWTGLINEQFF. The sequenced DNA: TGTGCCAGCTCACCAGAATGGACAGGCCTAATAAATGAGCAGTTCTTC.